This T cell receptor (beta chain) originates from a study of blood T cell repertoires in COVID-19. Study at large: Some COVID-19 samples were acute and others convalescent; all came from the United States, Italy and Spain. T cells, B-cell-depleted T cells, or PBMCs supplied cDNA or gDNA.

Under the authors' procedure: From reference gene primer amplification, estimates of nucleated cell counts were derived. Sequencing used immunoSEQ multiplex PCR; TCRdb keeps in-frame clones, though not all of them. The V and J calls and clone size are taken from that table; D and trimming were inferred from the DNA. The data show approximately 400,000 clones, more than 70% seen once. The V gene's germline CDR1 is MNHEY and CDR2 SVGAGI. V shed 2 bases and J shed 3 bases, with 12 bases lying between them. CDR3 size: 15 residues. Input material: peripheral blood. The chain carries TRBV6-5 and TRBJ2-3, with D tentatively TRBD2 (7 bases). This receptor was obtained from a woman aged 45 to 65 with COVID-19, enrolled during active disease. The CDR3 bases are TGTGCCAGCAGTTACGGGAGGGGGAGGACAGATACGCAGTATTTT. The encoded protein is CASSYGRGRTDTQYF.